The 6 T cell receptor beta chains below come from one sample, sequenced in a study of shared clonotypes between healthy human individuals. Method: immunoSEQ multiplex PCR; TCRdb's copy keeps in-frame clones and lacks some. The sample carries about 1.1 million clones, around three quarters recorded once. Sequencing used memory CD4+ T cells from PBMCs. Subset given: CD45RA-negative fraction. These receptors were obtained from a young man in good health. Some clones in this sample may be carry-over from other donors' samples.

This clone was observed a few times. The chain has TRBV20-1 and TRBJ1-2, with 7 bases matching TRBD1. Germline V gives CDR1 DFQATT, CDR2 SNEGSKA (reference sequence). There are 11 residues in the CDR3. Unmatched junction bases numbered 5, after V lost 6 bases and J lost 7 bases. The CDR3 DNA follows: TGCAGTGCCCCGACAGGGTTTGGCTACACCTTC. It codes for CSAPTGFGYTF.

The chain is built from TRBV19 and TRBJ2-2, with D unresolved. V gave up 3 bases and J gave up 0 bases, with 5 bases separating them. Germline CDR1 reads LNHDA; CDR2 reads SQIVND (reference sequence). This CDR3 region has 14 residues. CDR3 nucleotides: TGTGCCAGTAGTATTGGGCCGAACACCGGGGAGCTGTTTTTT. Its translation: CASSIGPNTGELFF.

The CDR3 bases are TGCGCCAGTTCCCCGGGGGGGAAGAACACTGAAGCTTTCTTT. This codes for CASSPGGKNTEAFF. The gene calls are TRBV5-1 and TRBJ1-1; a weak D match, TRBD1 (5 bases). Per the germline V gene, CDR1 is SGHRS and CDR2 is YFSETQ. V was shortened by 8 bases and J by 1 base, with 15 bases between the two germline ends. This CDR3 spans 14 amino acids.

The CDR3 DNA reads as TGTGCCAGCAGCACAGCAGCGGATTACGAGCAGTACTTC. Translation: CASSTAADYEQYF. The V gene is TRBV7-9, the J gene TRBJ2-7; D is possibly TRBD2 (5 bases). V dropped 5 bases and J dropped 4 bases, with 12 bases sitting between them. CDR3 length: 13 residues. Germline CDR1 SEHNR, CDR2 FQNEAQ (reference sequence).

J is TRBJ2-1 and V is TRBV27; 10 bases are a match to TRBD2. The CDR3 has 15 amino acids. The germline CDR1 and CDR2 sequences are MNHEY and SMNVEV (reference sequence). V was clipped by 6 bases and J by 9 bases; unmatched bases: 11. The CDR3 coding sequence is TGTGCCAGCAGACTACAAGCGGGAGGGAATAGTGAGCAGTTCTTC. Translating it yields CASRLQAGGNSEQFF.

This chain uses TRBV5-1 with TRBJ2-7, with D possibly being TRBD1 (6 bases). Trimming took off 0 bases at V and 0 bases at J, with 7 bases between the two ends. The germline V gene encodes CDR1 SGHRS and CDR2 YFSETQ. The CDR3 runs to 14 residues. CDR3: CASSLGDNSYEQYF. In DNA, the CDR3 is TGCGCCAGCAGCTTGGGGGACAACTCCTACGAGCAGTACTTC.